This entry lists 23 T cell receptor beta chains sequenced from one sample in a study of T cells after yellow fever vaccination. TCRdb processed the 5' RACE reads anew with MiXCR; each CDR3 protein has one entry. This sample has hundreds of thousands of distinct CDR3 sequences, with around a sixth found just once. This specimen consisted of PBMCs, obtained before the yellow fever booster vaccination. Every receptor here comes from a man younger than 35 who received the YFV17D yellow fever vaccine.

This clonotype was seen only a few times. One end of the junction is discordant with germline, which a read error may explain. This chain links TRBV6-5 with TRBJ2-3; TRBD2 aligns across 11 bases. The germline V gene has CDR1 MNHEY and CDR2 SVGAGI. CDR3 length: 15 amino acids. CDR3 DNA sequence: TGCGCCAGCAGCCAACTAGCGGGGGGCACAGATACGCAGTATTTT. Translation: CASSQLAGGTDTQYF.

This clonotype has just a few counts. CDR3 residues: CAISWTADSNQPQHF. CDR3 nucleotides: TGTGCCATCAGTTGGACAGCCGATAGCAATCAGCCCCAGCATTTT. The chain has TRBV10-3 and TRBJ1-5; a possible D gene is TRBD1 (6 bases). CDR3 length: 15 residues. Germline CDR1 and CDR2: ENHRY and SYGVKD. The germline V and J ends were trimmed by 5 bases and 0 bases, with 11 bases remaining between them.

This clonotype has more than one count but fewer than ten. The chain couples TRBV29-1 to TRBJ2-7; no reliable D call. Germline CDR1 SQVTM, CDR2 ANQGSEA. The V gene lost 4 bases and the J gene lost 3 bases, with 4 bases spanning the gap. CDR3 length: 10 amino acids. The CDR3 coding sequence is TGCAGCGTTGTGGGCTACGAGCAGTACTTC. As protein: CSVVGYEQYF.

The V gene is TRBV5-1, the J gene TRBJ2-5, with D tentatively TRBD2 (5 bases). The V gene lost 0 bases and the J gene lost 5 bases, with 11 bases spanning the gap. The CDR3 sequence is 14 residues long. Germline V CDR1 and CDR2: SGHRS, YFSETQ. The CDR3 bases are TGCGCCAGCAGCTTGGCCAATAGCGAGGAGACCCAGTACTTC. It specifies CASSLANSEETQYF.

This clonotype was seen a handful of times. V is TRBV6-5 and J is TRBJ2-1; 9 bases fit TRBD1. The germline V gene encodes CDR1 MNHEY and CDR2 SVGAGI. The trim removed 5 bases at V and 4 bases at J, leaving 6 bases unmatched. The CDR3 is 15 residues long. The CDR3 DNA sequence: TGTGCCAGCAGTCTCCGGGGACAGGGATACAATGAGCAGTTCTTC. Translation: CASSLRGQGYNEQFF.

The CDR3 region has the DNA TGCAGTGCTAGTCGGGTCTGGGTGAACACTGAAGCTTTCTTT. Its protein is CSASRVWVNTEAFF. J is TRBJ1-1 and V is TRBV20-1; no reliable D call. Germline V gene sequence: CDR1 DFQATT, CDR2 SNEGSKA (reference sequence). The CDR3 loop spans 14 amino acids. With 3 bases removed from V and 0 bases from J, the gap between germline ends came to 11 bases.

This clonotype was counted a few times. V and J are TRBV4-1 and TRBJ2-5; 9 nucleotides align to TRBD2. The CDR3 has 17 residues. From germline, CDR1 is MGHRA and CDR2 YSYEKL. With V trimmed by 0 bases and J by 2 bases, 7 bases remained unmatched. DNA of the CDR3: TGCGCCAGCAGCCAAGAGGGGGTTCTAGCGGGGCAAGAGACCCAGTACTTC. Translation: CASSQEGVLAGQETQYF.

The chain carries TRBV7-2 and TRBJ1-5; 9 positions match TRBD1. Germline V lookup: CDR1 SGHTA, CDR2 FQGNSA. J lost 6 bases, V lost 5 bases, and 11 bases had no gene match. This CDR3 contains 16 residues. The CDR3 coding sequence is TGTGCCAGCAGCCCCCGACTTACAGGGGGCAGTCAGCCCCAGCATTTT. This encodes CASSPRLTGGSQPQHF.

The V and J genes are TRBV6-2 or TRBV6-3 and TRBJ2-7, with D tentatively TRBD1 (5 bases). V shed 6 bases and J shed 0 bases, with 12 bases lying between them. The CDR3 is 14 residues long. The germline gives CDR1 MNHEY, CDR2 SVGEGT. Here the CDR3 reads CASRSRGSSYEQYV. As DNA, the CDR3 is TGTGCCAGCAGGTCTAGGGGAAGCTCCTACGAGCAGTACGTC.

This clonotype was observed a single time. The chain is built from TRBV11-2 and TRBJ2-7; the match to TRBD2 covers 8 bases. Germline V gene lookup returns CDR1 SGHAT and CDR2 FQNNGV. This CDR3 region has 15 residues. With 3 bases clipped from V and 2 bases from J, the junction kept 6 bases outside the gene matches. In DNA, the CDR3 is TGTGCCAGCAGCTTCTCGGGAGGGGCCGCCTACGAGCAGTACTTC. It specifies CASSFSGGAAYEQYF. The whole variable domain, remainder taken from reference TRBV11-2 and TRBJ2-7, is EAGVAQSPRYKIIEKRQSVAFWCNPISGHATLYWYQQILGQGPKLLIQFQNNGVVDDSQLPKDRFSAERLKGVDSTLKIQPAKLEDSAVYLCASSFSGGAAYEQYFGPGTRLTVT.

CDR3 amino acids: CASSPTGLAGGQYNEQFF. The CDR3 bases are TGTGCCAGCAGCCCCACCGGACTAGCCGGGGGACAGTACAATGAGCAGTTCTTC. The chain employs TRBV7-3 and TRBJ2-1; possibly TRBD2 for D (8 bases). V was trimmed by 5 bases and J by 4 bases, leaving 24 bases between them. Germline values: CDR1 SGHTA, CDR2 FQGTGA. The CDR3 runs 18 residues.

J is TRBJ2-7 and V is TRBV25-1; tentative D call: TRBD1 (5 bases). Between the trimmed V and J ends, which lost 8 bases and 4 bases, there was a span of 9 bases. The germline gives CDR1 MGHDK, CDR2 SYGVNS. This CDR3 has 11 amino acids. The CDR3 here is CASLGAYEQYF. The CDR3 bases are TGTGCCAGCTTAGGGGCTTACGAGCAGTACTTC.

This clonotype was counted between two and nine times. The chain carries TRBV4-2 and TRBJ2-5, with 9 bases lining up with TRBD2. Losses at the gene ends were 3 bases for V and 4 bases for J; bases not matched to a gene: 9. This CDR3 has 16 residues. Germline loops: CDR1 LGHNA, CDR2 YNFKEQ. The CDR3 DNA is TGTGCCAGCAGCCAGGGTTCGCGGGGGGGCCTAGAGACCCAGTACTTC. The encoded protein is CASSQGSRGGLETQYF.

This clonotype was found a few times. The chain employs TRBV14 and TRBJ1-2; 9 bases align to TRBD1. Losses at the gene ends were 4 bases for V and 6 bases for J; bases not matched to a gene: 9. Germline CDR1 is SGHDN and CDR2 is FVKESK. The CDR3 extends over 15 amino acids. This CDR3 reads CASSRRVGQGDGYTF. The CDR3 nucleotides read TGTGCCAGCAGCCGCCGAGTGGGACAGGGTGATGGCTACACCTTC.

The CDR3 spells CATSRDNQQYF. The CDR3 DNA reads as TGTGCCACCAGCAGAGATAACCAGCAGTACTTC. The chain couples TRBV15 to TRBJ2-7; D unclear. Deletions cut 0 bases from V and 8 bases from J, with 5 bases between. Germline assignment: CDR1 LNHNV and CDR2 YYDKDF (reference sequence). CDR3 length equals 11 residues.

The J gene is TRBJ2-3, the V gene TRBV4-1, with D maybe TRBD2 (6 bases). CDR3 length: 15 residues. Germline V gene sequence: CDR1 MGHRA, CDR2 YSYEKL. The V gene lost 4 bases and the J gene lost 6 bases, with 17 bases spanning the gap. CDR3 protein: CASSRTPGGVDTQYF. The CDR3 region has the DNA TGCGCCAGCAGCCGCACTCCCGGCGGGGTCGATACGCAGTATTTT.

The chain has TRBV5-1 and TRBJ2-2; 7 positions match TRBD1. Germline V CDR1 and CDR2: SGHRS, YFSETQ. The CDR3 spans 15 residues. The V segment lost 3 bases and the J segment 5 bases; nucleotides outside the gene matches: 7. The CDR3 loop reads CASSSRQGGTGELFF. In nucleotides, the CDR3 is TGCGCCAGCAGCTCCCGACAGGGTGGAACCGGGGAGCTGTTTTTT.

V and J are TRBV7-9 and TRBJ1-3, with 10 bases aligning to TRBD1. Germline lookup yields CDR1 SEHNR and CDR2 FQNEAQ (reference sequence). The trim removed 1 base at V and 0 bases at J, leaving 0 bases unmatched. This CDR3 is built from 16 residues. CDR3 coding DNA: TGTGCCAGCAGCTTAGGGACAGGGGGCTCTGGAAACACCATATATTTT. This encodes CASSLGTGGSGNTIYF.

This clonotype was counted between two and nine times. The gene calls are TRBV7-8 and TRBJ2-2; 10 positions agree with TRBD2. Germline lookup yields CDR1 SGHVS and CDR2 FQNEAQ. V shed 8 bases and J 2 bases; nucleotides not matched to a gene: 8. The CDR3 has 16 residues. The CDR3 spells CASVPSGGFNTGELFF. The DNA for the CDR3 is TGTGCCAGCGTCCCTAGCGGGGGCTTCAACACCGGGGAGCTGTTTTTT. The full variable domain, its missing parts supplied by reference TRBV7-8 and TRBJ2-2, is GAGVSQSPRYKVAKRGQDVALRCDPISGHVSLFWYQQALGQGPEFLTYFQNEAQLDKSGLPSDRFFAERPEGSVSTLKIQRTQQEDSAVYLCASVPSGGFNTGELFFGEGSRLTVL.

The chain links TRBV7-6 to TRBJ2-1; TRBD2 aligns across 7 bases. The CDR3 runs to 13 residues. Germline values: CDR1 SGHVS, CDR2 FNYEAQ. With V trimmed by 5 bases and J by 7 bases, 5 bases remained unmatched. The CDR3 reads CASSELAGNEQFF. The CDR3 DNA reads TGTGCCAGCAGCGAATTAGCGGGTAATGAGCAGTTCTTC.

The V gene is TRBV11-2, the J gene TRBJ1-2; D unclear. Trimming took off 3 bases at V and 4 bases at J, with 12 bases between the two ends. The germline gives CDR1 SGHAT, CDR2 FQNNGV. The CDR3 totals 14 residues. CDR3 loop: CASSFGGPAYGYTF. CDR3 coding DNA: TGTGCCAGCAGCTTTGGCGGGCCCGCCTATGGCTACACCTTC.

This clonotype turned up a few times. The J gene is TRBJ2-3, the V gene TRBV4-2; 9 bases map to TRBD2. The ends lost 0 bases at V and 4 bases at J; junction bases unmatched: 5. Per germline, CDR1 LGHNA and CDR2 YNFKEQ. There are 16 residues in the CDR3. CDR3 protein: CASSQEGGGAPDTQYF. In nucleotides, the CDR3 is TGTGCCAGCAGCCAAGAGGGCGGGGGGGCCCCAGATACGCAGTATTTT.

This chain links TRBV2 with TRBJ2-4, with unresolved D. V was shortened by 7 bases and J by 0 bases, with 10 bases between the two germline ends. The CDR3 is made up of 14 amino acids. CDR1 SNHLY and CDR2 FYNNEI come from the germline V gene. CDR3 nucleotides: TGTGCCAGCATGTCCCGACTAGCCAAAAACATTCAGTACTTC. Protein product: CASMSRLAKNIQYF.